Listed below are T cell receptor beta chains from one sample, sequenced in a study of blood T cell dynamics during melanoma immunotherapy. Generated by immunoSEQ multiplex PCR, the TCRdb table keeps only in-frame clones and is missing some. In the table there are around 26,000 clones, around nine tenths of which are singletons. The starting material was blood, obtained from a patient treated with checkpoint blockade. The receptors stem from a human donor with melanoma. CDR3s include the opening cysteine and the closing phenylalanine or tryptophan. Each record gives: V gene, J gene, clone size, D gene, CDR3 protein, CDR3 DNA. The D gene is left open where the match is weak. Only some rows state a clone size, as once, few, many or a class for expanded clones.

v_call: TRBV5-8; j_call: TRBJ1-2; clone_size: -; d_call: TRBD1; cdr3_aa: CASSYQGTGDHGYTF; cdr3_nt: TGTGCCAGCAGCTACCAGGGGACAGGGGATCATGGCTACACCTTC
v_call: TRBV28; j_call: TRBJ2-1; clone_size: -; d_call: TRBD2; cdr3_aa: CASNNLLAPPLNEQFF; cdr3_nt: TGTGCCAGCAACAACCTACTAGCGCCTCCTTTGAATGAGCAGTTCTTC
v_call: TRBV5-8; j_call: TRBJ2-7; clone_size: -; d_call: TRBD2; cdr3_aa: CASSSGTTPFYEQYF; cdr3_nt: TGTGCCAGCAGCTCCGGGACTACCCCTTTCTACGAGCAGTACTTC
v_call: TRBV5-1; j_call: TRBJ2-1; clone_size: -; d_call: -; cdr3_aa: CASRTSYGSYNEQFF; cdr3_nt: TGCGCCAGCAGGACGTCGTATGGGTCCTACAATGAGCAGTTCTTC
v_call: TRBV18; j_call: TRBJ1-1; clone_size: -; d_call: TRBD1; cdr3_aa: CASSPWTGAGTEAFF; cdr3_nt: TGTGCCAGCTCACCCTGGACAGGGGCAGGCACTGAAGCTTTCTTT
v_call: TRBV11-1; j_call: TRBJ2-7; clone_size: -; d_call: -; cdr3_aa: CASSLGGYGGKQYF; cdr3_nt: TGTGCCAGCAGCTTAGGGGGATACGGCGGCAAGCAGTACTTC
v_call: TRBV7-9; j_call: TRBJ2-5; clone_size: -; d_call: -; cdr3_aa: CASSPQETQYF; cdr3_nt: TGTGCCAGCAGCCCGCAAGAGACCCAGTACTTC
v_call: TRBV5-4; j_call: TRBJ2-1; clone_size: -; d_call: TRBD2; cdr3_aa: CASSLTSGNYEQFF; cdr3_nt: TGTGCCAGCAGCTTGACTAGCGGGAACTATGAGCAGTTCTTC
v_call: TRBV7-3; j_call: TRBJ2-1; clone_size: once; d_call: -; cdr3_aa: CASSPKEQSSYNEQFF; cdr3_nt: TGTGCCAGCAGCCCAAAGGAGCAGAGCTCCTACAATGAGCAGTTCTTC
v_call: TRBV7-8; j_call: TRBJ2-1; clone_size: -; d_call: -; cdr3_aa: CASSFYRVQSYNEQFF; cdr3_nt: TGTGCCAGCAGCTTTTACCGGGTCCAAAGTTACAATGAGCAGTTCTTC
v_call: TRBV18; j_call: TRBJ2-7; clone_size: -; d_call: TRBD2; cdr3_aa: CASSPPYLKGLSGSYEQYF; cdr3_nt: TGTGCCAGCTCACCACCGTACCTAAAGGGCCTTAGCGGGAGCTACGAGCAGTACTTC
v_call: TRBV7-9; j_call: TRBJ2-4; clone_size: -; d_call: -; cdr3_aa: CASSLGRGAKNIQYF; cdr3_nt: TGTGCCAGCAGCTTAGGTCGGGGAGCCAAAAACATTCAGTACTTC
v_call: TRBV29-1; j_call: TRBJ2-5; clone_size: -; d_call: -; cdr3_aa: CSAKNPLTLETQYF; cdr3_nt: TGCAGCGCCAAAAATCCCCTCACGTTAGAGACCCAGTACTTC
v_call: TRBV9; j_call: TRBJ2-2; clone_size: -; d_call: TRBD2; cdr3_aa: CASNERGANTGELFF; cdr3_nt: TGTGCCAGCAACGAGCGGGGCGCGAACACCGGGGAGCTGTTTTTT
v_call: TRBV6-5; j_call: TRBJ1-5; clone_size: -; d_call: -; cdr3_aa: CASRQGLAQPQHF; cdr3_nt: TGTGCCAGCAGGCAAGGGTTGGCTCAGCCCCAGCATTTT
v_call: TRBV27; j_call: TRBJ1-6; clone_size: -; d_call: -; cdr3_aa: CASTLGGAGSPLHF; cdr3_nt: TGTGCCAGCACCTTGGGGGGCGCGGGTTCACCCCTCCACTTT
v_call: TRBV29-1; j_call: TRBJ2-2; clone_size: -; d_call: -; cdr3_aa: CSVVAGTSNTGELFF; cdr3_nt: TGCAGCGTTGTGGCCGGTACTTCGAACACCGGGGAGCTGTTTTTT
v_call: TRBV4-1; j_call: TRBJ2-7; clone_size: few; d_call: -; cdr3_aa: CASSRGHSGSPYEQYF; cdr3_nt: TGCGCCAGCAGCCGAGGCCACTCAGGGTCCCCCTACGAGCAGTACTTC
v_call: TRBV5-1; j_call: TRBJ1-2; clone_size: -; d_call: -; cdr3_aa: CASSLGGGPGYNYGYTF; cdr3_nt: TGCGCCAGCAGCCTTGGTGGCGGACCCGGATATAACTATGGCTACACCTTC
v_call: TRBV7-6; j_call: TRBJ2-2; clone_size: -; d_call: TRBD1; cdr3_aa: CASRGTGNTGELFF; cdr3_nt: TGTGCCAGCAGGGGGACAGGGAACACCGGGGAGCTGTTTTTT